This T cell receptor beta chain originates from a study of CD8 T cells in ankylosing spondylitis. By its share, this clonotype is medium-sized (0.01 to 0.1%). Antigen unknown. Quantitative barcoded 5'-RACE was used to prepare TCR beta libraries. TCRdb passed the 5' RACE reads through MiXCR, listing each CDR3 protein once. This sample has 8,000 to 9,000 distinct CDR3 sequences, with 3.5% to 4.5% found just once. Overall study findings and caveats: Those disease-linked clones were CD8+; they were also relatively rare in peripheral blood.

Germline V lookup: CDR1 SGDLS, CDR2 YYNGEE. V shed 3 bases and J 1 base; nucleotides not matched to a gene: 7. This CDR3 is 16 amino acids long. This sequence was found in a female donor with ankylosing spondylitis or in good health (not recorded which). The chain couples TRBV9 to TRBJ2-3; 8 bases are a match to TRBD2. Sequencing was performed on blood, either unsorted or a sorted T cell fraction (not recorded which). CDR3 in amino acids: CASSGSGGHGTDTQYF. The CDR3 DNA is TGTGCCAGCAGCGGGAGCGGGGGACATGGCACAGATACGCAGTATTTT. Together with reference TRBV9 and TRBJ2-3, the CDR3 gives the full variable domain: DSGVTQTPKHLITATGQRVTLRCSPRSGDLSVYWYQQSLDQGLQFLIQYYNGEERAKGNILERFSAQQFPDLHSELNLSSLELGDSALYFCASSGSGGHGTDTQYFGPGTRLTVL.